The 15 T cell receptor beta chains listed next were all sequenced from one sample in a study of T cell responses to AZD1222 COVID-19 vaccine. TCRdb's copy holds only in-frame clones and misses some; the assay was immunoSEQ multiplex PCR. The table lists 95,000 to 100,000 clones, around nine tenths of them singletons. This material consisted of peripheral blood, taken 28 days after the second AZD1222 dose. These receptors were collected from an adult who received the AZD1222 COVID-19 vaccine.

DNA for the CDR3: TGTGCCAGCAGCAGTAGGTTATCTACAACTAATGAAAAACTGTTTTTT. It is translated as CASSSRLSTTNEKLFF. The chain recombines TRBV9 with TRBJ1-4; D gene uncertain. The germline V and J ends were trimmed by 4 bases and 0 bases, with 13 bases remaining between them. CDR3 length: 16 residues. CDR1 is SGDLS, CDR2 YYNGEE, per germline.

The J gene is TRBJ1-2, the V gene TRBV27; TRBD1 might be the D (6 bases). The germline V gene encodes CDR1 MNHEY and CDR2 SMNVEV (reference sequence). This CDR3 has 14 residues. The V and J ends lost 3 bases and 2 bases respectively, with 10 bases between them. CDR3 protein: CASSFTGLNYGYTF. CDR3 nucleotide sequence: TGTGCCAGCAGTTTCACAGGGCTAAACTATGGCTACACCTTC.

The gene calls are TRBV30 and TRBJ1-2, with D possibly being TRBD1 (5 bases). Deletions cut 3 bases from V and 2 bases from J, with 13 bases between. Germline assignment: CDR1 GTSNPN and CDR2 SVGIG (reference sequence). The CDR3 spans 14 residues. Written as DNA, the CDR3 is TGTGCCTGGAGCCAAGGGGTGGGGAACTATGGCTACACCTTC. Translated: CAWSQGVGNYGYTF.

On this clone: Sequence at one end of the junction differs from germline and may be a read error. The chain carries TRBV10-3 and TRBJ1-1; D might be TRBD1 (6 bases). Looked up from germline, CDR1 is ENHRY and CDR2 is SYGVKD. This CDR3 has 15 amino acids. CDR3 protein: CAISESGRGWTEAFF. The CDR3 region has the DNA TGTGCCATCAGCGAGTCGGGCAGGGGATGGACTGAAGCTTTCTTT.

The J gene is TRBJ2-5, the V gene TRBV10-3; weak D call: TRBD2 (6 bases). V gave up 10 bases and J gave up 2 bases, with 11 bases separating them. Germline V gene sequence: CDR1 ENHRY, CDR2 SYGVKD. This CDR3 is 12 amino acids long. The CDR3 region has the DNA TGTGCCAGCGGGGTGTTTCAAGAGACCCAGTACTTC. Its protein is CASGVFQETQYF.

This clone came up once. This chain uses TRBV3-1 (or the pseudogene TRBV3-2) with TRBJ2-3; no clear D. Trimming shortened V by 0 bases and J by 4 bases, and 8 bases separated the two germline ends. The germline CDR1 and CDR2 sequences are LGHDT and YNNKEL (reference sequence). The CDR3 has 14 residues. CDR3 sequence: CASSQDRASDTQYF. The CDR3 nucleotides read TGTGCCAGCAGCCAAGATAGAGCGTCAGATACGCAGTATTTT.

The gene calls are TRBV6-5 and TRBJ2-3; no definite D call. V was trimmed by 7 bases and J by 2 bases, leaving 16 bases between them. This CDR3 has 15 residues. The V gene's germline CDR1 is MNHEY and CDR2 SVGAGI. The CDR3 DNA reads TGTGCCAGCACGGGCCTCCTCGTGAACACAGATACGCAGTATTTT. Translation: CASTGLLVNTDTQYF.

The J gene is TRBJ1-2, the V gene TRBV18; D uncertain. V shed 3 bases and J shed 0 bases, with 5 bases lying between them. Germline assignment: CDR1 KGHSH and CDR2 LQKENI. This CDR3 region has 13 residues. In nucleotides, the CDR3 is TGTGCCAGCTCACCTGAGGCTAACTATGGCTACACCTTC. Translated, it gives CASSPEANYGYTF.

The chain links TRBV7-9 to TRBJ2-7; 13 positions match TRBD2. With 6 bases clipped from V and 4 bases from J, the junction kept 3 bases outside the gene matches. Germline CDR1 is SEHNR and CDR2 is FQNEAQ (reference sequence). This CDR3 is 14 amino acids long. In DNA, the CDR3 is TGTGCCAGCAGAGGGACTAGCGGGAAGTACGAGCAGTACTTC. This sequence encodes CASRGTSGKYEQYF.

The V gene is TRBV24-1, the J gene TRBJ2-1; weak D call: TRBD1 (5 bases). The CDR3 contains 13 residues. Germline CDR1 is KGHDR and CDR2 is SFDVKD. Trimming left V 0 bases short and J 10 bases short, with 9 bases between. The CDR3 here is CATSDLQGMEQFF. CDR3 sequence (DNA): TGTGCCACCAGTGATTTGCAGGGTATGGAGCAGTTCTTC.

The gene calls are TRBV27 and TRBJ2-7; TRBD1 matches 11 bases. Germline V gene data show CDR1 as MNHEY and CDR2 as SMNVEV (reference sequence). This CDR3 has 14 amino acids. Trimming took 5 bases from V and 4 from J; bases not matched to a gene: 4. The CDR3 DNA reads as TGTGCCAGCAGTCCGGGGACAGGGGGATACGAGCAGTACTTC. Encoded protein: CASSPGTGGYEQYF.

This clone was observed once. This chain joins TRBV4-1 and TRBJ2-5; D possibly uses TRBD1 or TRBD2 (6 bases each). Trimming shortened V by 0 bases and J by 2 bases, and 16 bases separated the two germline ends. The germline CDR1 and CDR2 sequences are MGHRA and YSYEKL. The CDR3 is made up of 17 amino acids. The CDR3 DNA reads TGCGCCAGCAGCCAAGAAATTGGGGGGCGGGAACAAGAGACCCAGTACTTC. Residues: CASSQEIGGREQETQYF.

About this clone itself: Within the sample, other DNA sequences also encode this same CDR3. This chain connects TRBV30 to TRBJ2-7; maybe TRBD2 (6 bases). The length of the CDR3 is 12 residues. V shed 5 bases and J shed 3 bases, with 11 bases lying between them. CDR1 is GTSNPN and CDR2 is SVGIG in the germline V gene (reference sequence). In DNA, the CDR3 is TGTGCCTGGGGGGGGACCATCTACGAGCAGTACTTC. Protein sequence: CAWGGTIYEQYF.

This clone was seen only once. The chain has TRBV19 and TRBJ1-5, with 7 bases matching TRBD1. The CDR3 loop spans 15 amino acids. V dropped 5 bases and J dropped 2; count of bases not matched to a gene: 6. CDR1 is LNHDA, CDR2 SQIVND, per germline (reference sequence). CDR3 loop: CASSQTGEGNQPQHF. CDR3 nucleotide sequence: TGTGCCAGTAGTCAAACAGGGGAGGGCAATCAGCCCCAGCATTTT.

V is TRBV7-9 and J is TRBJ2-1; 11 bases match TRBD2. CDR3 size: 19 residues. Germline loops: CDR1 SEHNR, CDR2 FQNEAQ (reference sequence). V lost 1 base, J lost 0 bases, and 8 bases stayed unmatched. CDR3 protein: CASSLELGLAESSYNEQFF. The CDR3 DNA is TGTGCCAGCAGCTTAGAACTGGGACTAGCGGAGAGCTCCTACAATGAGCAGTTCTTC.